Presented here are 25 T cell receptor beta chains from one specimen sequenced in a study of Graves' ophthalmopathy and Graves' hyperthyroidism. Amplified material comprised TCR beta CDR3 regions derived from RNA transcripts. Amplification began with first-round RT-PCR using HTBI primers, then second-round multiplex PCR was performed. TCRdb reprocessed the multiplex PCR reads via MiXCR and lists one record per CDR3 protein. Among about 640,000 distinct CDR3 sequences listed, more than 40% were seen once. The sequencing sample was made of peripheral blood. These receptors all come from an adult man with Graves' ophthalmopathy.

The chain employs TRBV5-6 and TRBJ2-7; maybe TRBD1 (6 bases). CDR3 length: 15 residues. The germline gives CDR1 SGHDT, CDR2 YYEEEE. Deletions cut 3 bases from V and 0 bases from J, with 13 bases between. The DNA for the CDR3 is TGTGCCAGCAGCTCGACTTCGGACAGCTCCTACGAGCAGTACTTC. Protein: CASSSTSDSSYEQYF.

The table lists this clonotype with many counts. The CDR3 nucleotides are TGCGCCAGCAGCTCCCAGTTTCGGGGGCGCAACACTGAAGCTTTCTTT. Protein: CASSSQFRGRNTEAFF. This chain joins TRBV5-1 and TRBJ1-1; the D gene is possibly TRBD1 (6 bases). Germline-derived CDR1 and CDR2 are SGHRS and YFSETQ. Between the trimmed V and J ends, which lost 3 bases and 2 bases, there was a span of 17 bases. The CDR3 covers 16 residues.

CDR3 sequence (DNA): TGTGCCAGCGGACCGACAGGGCCAAATCAGCCCCAGTACTTC. Amino acid sequence: CASGPTGPNQPQYF. The chain is built from TRBV2 and TRBJ2-5; 7 bases line up with TRBD1. Losses at the gene ends were 8 bases for V and 9 bases for J; bases not matched to a gene: 15. The CDR3 contains 14 residues. Germline assignment: CDR1 SNHLY and CDR2 FYNNEI.

The chain is built from TRBV20-1 and TRBJ1-3; 10 bases align to TRBD1. Trimming cost V 5 bases and J 6 bases; bases outside gene matches: 10. CDR1 and CDR2 (germline): DFQATT, SNEGSKA (reference sequence). The CDR3 has 15 amino acids. The CDR3 DNA follows: TGCAGTGCTTCGGGAGACAGGGGGCAGGAAAACACCATATATTTT. It is translated as CSASGDRGQENTIYF.

This sequence joins TRBV6-6 and TRBJ2-7; a possible D gene is TRBD2 (6 bases). CDR3 length: 14 amino acids. Between the trimmed V and J ends, which lost 4 bases and 1 base, there was a span of 11 bases. The germline CDR1 and CDR2 sequences are MNHNY and SVGAGI (reference sequence). CDR3 DNA sequence: TGTGCCAGCAGTTGGGAGGAAAAGTCCTACGAGCAGTACTTC. Its translation: CASSWEEKSYEQYF.

This clonotype occurred a few times. This chain uses TRBV5-6 with TRBJ1-4, with TRBD1 matching over 7 bases. Looked up from germline, CDR1 is SGHDT and CDR2 is YYEEEE. The V gene end was trimmed by 4 bases and the J gene end by 6 bases; junction bases not matched to a gene: 6. The CDR3 totals 14 residues. The CDR3 DNA reads TGTGCCAGCAGCGCGGGACAGACAGATGAAAAACTGTTTTTT. This encodes CASSAGQTDEKLFF.

The rearrangement links TRBV5-1 to TRBJ2-3; D possibly corresponds to TRBD2 (6 bases). Germline V gives CDR1 SGHRS, CDR2 YFSETQ. This CDR3 contains 15 residues. The V end was cut by 5 bases, the J end by 0 bases, with 13 bases between. The CDR3 region is CASRENSGSTDTQYF. The CDR3 DNA reads as TGCGCCAGCAGGGAAAATAGCGGAAGCACAGATACGCAGTATTTT.

The sample holds many counts of this clonotype. The rearrangement joins TRBV12-5 to TRBJ1-6, with D hard to call. Germline-derived CDR1 and CDR2 are LGHNT and FRNRAP. Trimming removed 6 bases at V and 7 bases at J, with 7 bases between. This CDR3 region has 12 residues. CDR3 nucleotide sequence: TGTGCTAGTGGCCCGGGGAATTCACCCCTCCACTTT. Its protein is CASGPGNSPLHF.

The table lists this clonotype with a count of one. At one boundary the junction diverges from the germline segment, which might be a read error. V gene TRBV7-3 combines with J gene TRBJ2-5; 9 nucleotides align to TRBD1. CDR3 length: 14 amino acids. The germline CDR1 and CDR2 sequences are SGHTA and FQGTGA. The CDR3 here is CTSSQGQGQETQYF. For the CDR3, the DNA is TGTACCAGCAGCCAGGGACAGGGTCAAGAGACCCAGTACTTC.

The V and J genes are TRBV20-1 and TRBJ2-2; D gene unclear. This CDR3 comprises 11 residues. The germline V gene has CDR1 DFQATT and CDR2 SNEGSKA (reference sequence). In DNA form, the CDR3 reads TGCAGCGGCGAAATCGCCGGGGAGCTGTTTTTT. Its protein is CSGEIAGELFF.

This rearrangement joins TRBV5-1 to TRBJ2-7; 7 bases align to TRBD1. The CDR3 consists of 17 residues. After removal of 1 base from V and 2 bases from J, the junction contained 12 bases not matched to a gene. The germline CDR1 and CDR2 sequences are SGHRS and YFSETQ. The CDR3 reads CASSLWQGDVNTYEQYF. CDR3 bases: TGCGCCAGCAGCTTGTGGCAGGGGGACGTGAACACCTACGAGCAGTACTTC.

This clonotype was picked up one time. Likely a read error: the CDR3 ends without its conserved phenylalanine or tryptophan. V gene TRBV7-3 combines with J gene TRBJ1-1; 7 nucleotides match TRBD1. Looked up from germline, CDR1 is SGHTA and CDR2 is FQGTGA. The CDR3 consists of 14 residues. The CDR3, as DNA: TGTGCTAGCAGCCAAGATGCAGGGGGCACTGAAGCTTTCCTT. Protein: CASSQDAGGTEAFL.

Comments on this clonotype: A much larger clone lies a single base off, so this may be a read error. This chain links TRBV7-2 with TRBJ2-7; D is unclear. Trimming left V 5 bases short and J 5 bases short, with 10 bases between. Germline CDR1 and CDR2: SGHTA and FQGNSA. The CDR3 consists of 12 residues. The CDR3 DNA reads as TGTGCCAGCAGCCGCCAACTCCACGAGCAGTACTTC. This translates into CASSRQLHEQYF.

This clonotype has at least ten counts. This chain joins TRBV19 and TRBJ2-7; D possibly corresponds to TRBD1 (6 bases). The V end lost 6 bases, the J end lost 3 bases, and 18 bases lay between the germline ends. Germline assignment: CDR1 LNHDA and CDR2 SQIVND (reference sequence). CDR3 size: 15 residues. This CDR3 reads CASSDQGTEVYEQYF. DNA of the CDR3: TGTGCCAGTAGCGACCAGGGGACGGAAGTCTACGAGCAGTACTTC.

The chain joins TRBV4-3 to TRBJ1-3; maybe TRBD1 (5 bases). The CDR3 runs to 13 residues. The germline V and J ends were trimmed by 1 base and 4 bases, with 5 bases remaining between them. The germline V gene has CDR1 LGHNA and CDR2 YSLEER. This CDR3 is CASSQGQGNTIYF. In DNA form, the CDR3 reads TGCGCCAGCAGCCAAGGACAGGGAAACACCATATATTTT.

Notes on this clonotype: Compared with germline, one end of the junction differs, possibly owing to a read error. The chain recombines TRBV12-3 or TRBV12-4 with TRBJ2-7, with TRBD1 identical over 8 bases. The CDR3 extends over 14 amino acids. The CDR3 is CPSSFLTGAYEQYF. The DNA for the CDR3 is TGTCCCAGCAGTTTTTTGACAGGGGCCTACGAGCAGTACTTC.

A remark on this clonotype: Compared with germline, one end of the junction differs, possibly owing to a read error. The genes are TRBV5-1 and TRBJ1-1; D is undetermined. Germline lookup yields CDR1 SGHRS and CDR2 YFSETQ. The CDR3 has 13 amino acids. The CDR3 nucleotides read TGCGCCAGCAGCTTGGATGGTTCCACTGAAGCTTCCTTT. This codes for CASSLDGSTEASF.

This clonotype was detected many times. The CDR3, as DNA: TGCAGTGCCGGGAGCAGGGGGTATGGCTACACCTTC. It yields the protein CSAGSRGYGYTF. V gene TRBV20-1 combines with J gene TRBJ1-2, with 7 bases aligning to TRBD1. This CDR3 contains 12 residues. CDR1 DFQATT and CDR2 SNEGSKA come from the germline V gene (reference sequence). After removal of 6 bases from V and 5 bases from J, the junction contained 6 bases not matched to a gene.

This clonotype was seen a handful of times. V is TRBV10-3 and J is TRBJ2-5; possibly TRBD1 for D (6 bases). The CDR3 sequence is 11 residues long. Germline lookup yields CDR1 ENHRY and CDR2 SYGVKD. Trimming removed 9 bases at V and 4 bases at J, with 9 bases between. CDR3 amino acids: CAIGGGETQYF. CDR3 DNA sequence: TGTGCCATTGGGGGCGGAGAGACCCAGTACTTC.

As regards this clonotype: A much larger clone differs by one base, so this may be a read error. The gene calls are TRBV20-1 and TRBJ1-5, with D uncertain. Trimming stripped 6 bases from V and 6 bases from J, with 21 bases between. Germline assignment: CDR1 DFQATT and CDR2 SNEGSKA (reference sequence). This CDR3 comprises 15 residues. The CDR3 sequence is CSALGPSLGSQPQHF. CDR3 coding DNA: TGCAGTGCCCTAGGGCCCAGTTTGGGCAGTCAGCCCCAGCATTTT.

As concerns this clonotype: One end of the junction fails to match germline, which may point to a read error. V is TRBV7-2 and J is TRBJ1-2; the D is unclear. Germline CDR1 SGHTA, CDR2 FQGNSA. The CDR3 sequence is 15 residues long. The CDR3 sequence is CASSHALKLNGGYTF. CDR3 DNA: TGCGCCAGCAGCCACGCGTTAAAACTGAACGGGGGCTACACCTTC.

This clonotype has a handful of counts. CDR3 sequence reads: CASSRTGIRETQYF. The CDR3 DNA reads TGTGCCAGCAGCCGGACAGGGATTAGGGAGACCCAGTACTTC. This sequence joins TRBV14 and TRBJ2-5; the match to TRBD1 covers 8 bases. The CDR3 covers 14 residues. The J segment lost 5 bases and the V segment lost 4 bases, leaving 6 bases of the junction unmatched. Germline CDR1 and CDR2: SGHDN and FVKESK. The full variable domain, with the rest looked up from reference TRBV14 and TRBJ2-5, is EAGVTQFPSHSVIEKGQTVTLRCDPISGHDNLYWYRRVMGKEIKFLLHFVKESKQDESGMPNNRFLAERTGGTYSTLKVQPAELEDSGVYFCASSRTGIRETQYFGPGTRLLVL.

This clonotype came up many times. V usage is TRBV7-9 and J usage is TRBJ1-6; D unresolved. CDR1 and CDR2 (germline): SEHNR, FQNEAQ (reference sequence). The CDR3 extends over 14 amino acids. Trimming shortened V by 1 base and J by 7 bases, and 8 bases separated the two germline ends. Here the CDR3 DNA reads TGTGCCAGCAGCTTAGTACACACAAATTCACCCCTCCACTTT. Protein: CASSLVHTNSPLHF.

The sample holds a few counts of this clonotype. CDR3 amino acids: CASIFERQDRGNTIYF. DNA of the CDR3: TGTGCCAGCATTTTCGAGAGACAGGACCGTGGAAACACCATATATTTT. This rearrangement joins TRBV6-1 to TRBJ1-3; perhaps TRBD1 as D (6 bases). Germline V gene data show CDR1 as MNHNS and CDR2 as SASEGT. The CDR3 contains 16 residues. V lost 7 bases, J lost 3 bases, and 19 bases lay in between.

This clonotype was seen more than once but under ten times. At one end the junction does not follow the germline gene, possibly because of a read error. The rearrangement joins TRBV18 to TRBJ1-2; TRBD1 is a possible D gene (6 bases). Germline CDR1 and CDR2: KGHSH and LQKENI. The CDR3 length is 13 residues. Written as DNA, the CDR3 is TGTGCCAGCTCACCCGATCAGGGGCCATACTTCTTCTTC. As protein: CASSPDQGPYFFF.